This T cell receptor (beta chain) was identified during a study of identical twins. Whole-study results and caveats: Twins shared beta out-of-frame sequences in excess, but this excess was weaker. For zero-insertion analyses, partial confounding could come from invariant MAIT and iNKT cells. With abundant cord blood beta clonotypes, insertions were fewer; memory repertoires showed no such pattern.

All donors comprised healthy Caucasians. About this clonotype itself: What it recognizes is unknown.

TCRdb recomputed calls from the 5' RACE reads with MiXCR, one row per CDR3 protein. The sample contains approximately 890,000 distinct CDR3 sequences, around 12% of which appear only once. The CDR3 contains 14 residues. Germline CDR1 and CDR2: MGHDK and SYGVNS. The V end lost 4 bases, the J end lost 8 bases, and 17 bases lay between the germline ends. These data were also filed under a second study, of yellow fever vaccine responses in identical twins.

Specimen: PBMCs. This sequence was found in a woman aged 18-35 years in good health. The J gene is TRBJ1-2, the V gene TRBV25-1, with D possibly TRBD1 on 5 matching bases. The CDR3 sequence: CASSGASGILGYTF. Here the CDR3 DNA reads TGTGCCAGCAGTGGGGCCTCAGGGATTTTAGGCTACACCTTC.